The entry that follows covers one T cell receptor beta chain sequence. Antigen unknown. Generated by immunoSEQ multiplex PCR, the TCRdb table keeps only in-frame clones and is missing some. Among hundreds of thousands of clones listed, about nine tenths were seen once. V lost 5 bases and J lost 1; bases outside the gene matches: 14. This CDR3 has 17 amino acids. The germline gives CDR1 PRHDT, CDR2 FYEKMQ (reference sequence). The data belong to a study of cytomegalovirus exposure and HLA in healthy donors. Study-level results: There were some public TCRs occurring in many donors, but most TCR sequences were rare. It was approximately 160 TCR beta chains that were listed as cytomegalovirus-associated. The authors confirmed in vitro that a few CMV-associated chains were specific for CMV antigens. Reports indicated that the classifier achieved high specificity and sensitivity in diagnosing cytomegalovirus status.

This TCR was sampled from a young woman in good health and CMV-seropositive. The sequencing input was PBMCs. The chain links TRBV13 to TRBJ2-7, with TRBD2 identical over 7 bases. CDR3 nucleotides: TGTGCCAGCAGCAACCGAAAGAGCGGGATCGGGTCCTACGAGCAGTACTTC. Translated: CASSNRKSGIGSYEQYF.